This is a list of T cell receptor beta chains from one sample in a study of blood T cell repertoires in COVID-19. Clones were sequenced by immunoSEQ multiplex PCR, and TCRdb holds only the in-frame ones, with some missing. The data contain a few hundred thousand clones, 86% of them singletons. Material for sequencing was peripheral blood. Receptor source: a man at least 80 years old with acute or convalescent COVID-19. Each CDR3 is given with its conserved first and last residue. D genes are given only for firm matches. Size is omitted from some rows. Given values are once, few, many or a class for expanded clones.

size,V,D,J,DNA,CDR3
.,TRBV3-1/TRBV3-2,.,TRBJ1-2,TGTGCCAGCAGCCAAGATACAGGGCGAGGTAGAGGCTACACCTTC,CASSQDTGRGRGYTF
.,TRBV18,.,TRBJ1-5,TGTGCCAGCTCACCACCGCTTACAGGGATAAACAATCAGCCCCAGCATTTT,CASSPPLTGINNQPQHF
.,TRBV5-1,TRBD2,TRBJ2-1,TGCGCCAGCAGCCCGGGACTAGCGGGGGACAATGAGCAGTTCTTC,CASSPGLAGDNEQFF
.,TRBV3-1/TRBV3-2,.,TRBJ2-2,TGTGCCAGCAGCCAATTGACAGGATTGAACACCGGGGAGCTGTTTTTT,CASSQLTGLNTGELFF
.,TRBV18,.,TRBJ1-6,TGTGCCAGCTCACAGGGACACGGTTCTAATTCACCCCTCCACTTT,CASSQGHGSNSPLHF
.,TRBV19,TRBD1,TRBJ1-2,TGTGCCAGTAGGGACAGGGGAATTGACGGCTACACCTTC,CASRDRGIDGYTF
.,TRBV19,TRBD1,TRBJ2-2,TGTGCCAGTAGTTGGGGACAGGGAACCGGGGAGCTGTTTTTT,CASSWGQGTGELFF
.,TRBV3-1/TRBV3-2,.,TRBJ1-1,TGTGCCAGCAGCAAAGGACAATCCTGGAACACTGAAGCTTTCTTT,CASSKGQSWNTEAFF
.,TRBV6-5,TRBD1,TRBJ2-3,TGTGCCAGCAGTTACTCACAGGGGGCTACAGATACGCAGTATTTT,CASSYSQGATDTQYF
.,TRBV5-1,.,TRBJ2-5,TGCGCCAGCAGCCGGTCTAGAGGGCTTATCCAAGAGACCCAGTACTTC,CASSRSRGLIQETQYF
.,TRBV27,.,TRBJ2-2,TGTGCCAGCAGTTTATCCCCCCGGGATAAGGGCGGGGAGCTGTTTTTT,CASSLSPRDKGGELFF
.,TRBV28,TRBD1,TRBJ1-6,TGTGCCAGCAGTAACGGACAGGGGGCCTATTCACCCCTCCACTTT,CASSNGQGAYSPLHF
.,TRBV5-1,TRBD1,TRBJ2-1,TGCGCCAGCAGCGGCCGGGACAGGGGCAGCGATGAGCAGTTCTTC,CASSGRDRGSDEQFF
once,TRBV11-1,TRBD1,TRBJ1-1,TGTGCCGGGGACAGGGGGCCCGCTACTGGCACTGAAGCTTTCTTT,CAGDRGPATGTEAFF
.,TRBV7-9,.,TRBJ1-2,TGTGCCAGCAGCCTAACCGGGACAAGCTATGGCTACACCTTC,CASSLTGTSYGYTF
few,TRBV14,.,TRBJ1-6,TGTGCCAGCAGCCAAGGCAGGCCGTGGAATTCACCCCTCCACTTT,CASSQGRPWNSPLHF
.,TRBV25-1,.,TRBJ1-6,TGTGCCAGCAGTGGCCTCGGGGAGAATTCACCCCTCCACTTT,CASSGLGENSPLHF
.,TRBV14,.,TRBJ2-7,TGTGCCAGCAGCCTGGGACTCGAGCAGTACTTC,CASSLGLEQYF
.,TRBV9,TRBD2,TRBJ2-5,TGTGCCAGCAGCGCGACTAGCGGAAAAGAGACCCAGTACTTC,CASSATSGKETQYF
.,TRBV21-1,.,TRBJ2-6,TGTGCCAGCAGCGCCACCGGGGGTTCCCCCTCTGGGGCCAACGTCCTGACTTTC,CASSATGGSPSGANVLTF
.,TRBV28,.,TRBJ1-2,TGTGCCAGCAGTTGGGGCAGCTTCAACTATGGCTACACCTTC,CASSWGSFNYGYTF
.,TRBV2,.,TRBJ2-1,TGTGCCAGCGGTGGGGCCAATGAGCAGTTCTTC,CASGGANEQFF
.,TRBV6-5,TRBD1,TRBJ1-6,TGTGCCAGCTCGGCAGGGGGGTCACCCCTCCACTTT,CASSAGGSPLHF
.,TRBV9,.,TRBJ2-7,TGTGCCAGCAGCGTGTCCACGGGGGAGCAGTACTTC,CASSVSTGEQYF
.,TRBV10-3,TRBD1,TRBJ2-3,TGTGCCATCAGTGAGTCGCCCAGGGGGTACAGCCGCACAGATACGCAGTATTTT,CAISESPRGYSRTDTQYF
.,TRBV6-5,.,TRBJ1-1,TGTGCCAGCATCTTACCCCGGGCGGGGGGCCCTGAAGCTTTCTTT,CASILPRAGGPEAFF
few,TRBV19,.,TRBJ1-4,TGTGCCAGTGGCAGACAGCTCGTCGGTGAAAAACTGTTTTTT,CASGRQLVGEKLFF
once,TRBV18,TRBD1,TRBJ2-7,TGTGCCAGCTCGCCACAGGGGCTCTCAACCTACGAGCAGTACTTC,CASSPQGLSTYEQYF
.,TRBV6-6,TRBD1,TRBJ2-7,TGTGCCAGCAGTTACGGAGGGACAGGGTCGTACGAGCAGTACTTC,CASSYGGTGSYEQYF
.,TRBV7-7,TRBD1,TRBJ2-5,TGTGCTAGCAGCCTAGACAGGGGGCCTGGGACCCAGTACTTC,CASSLDRGPGTQYF
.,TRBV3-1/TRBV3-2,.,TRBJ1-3,TGTGCCAGCAGCCAGTTACCTCTCAGCGGTCCCTCTGGAAACACCATATATTTT,CASSQLPLSGPSGNTIYF
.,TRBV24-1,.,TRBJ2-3,TGTGCCACCAGTGATTATCGAGAGTTCACAGATACGCAGTATTTT,CATSDYREFTDTQYF
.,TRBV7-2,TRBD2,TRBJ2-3,TGTGCCAGCAGCCCTCCGGGACTAGCGGGATCTTTT,CASSPPGLAGSF
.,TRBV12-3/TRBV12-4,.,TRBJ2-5,TGTGCCAGCAATACAGGGGGGGGAGAGACCCAGTACTTC,CASNTGGGETQYF
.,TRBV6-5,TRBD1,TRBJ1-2,TGTGCCAGCAGTACCTCAGGGACAGGAGATGGCTACACCTTC,CASSTSGTGDGYTF
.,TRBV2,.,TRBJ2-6,TGTGCCAGCAGTGGTACAGGGCTTATTGGGGCCAACGTCCTGACTTTC,CASSGTGLIGANVLTF
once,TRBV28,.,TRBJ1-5,TGTGCCAGCAGTCCGGGTAGGTCCGTTAGTCAGCCCCAGCATTTT,CASSPGRSVSQPQHF
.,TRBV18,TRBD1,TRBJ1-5,TGTGCCAGCTCGCACGGACAGGGCAATCAGCCCCAGCATTTT,CASSHGQGNQPQHF
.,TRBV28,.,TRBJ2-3,TGTGCCAGCAGTTGGGACACCAACACAGATACGCAGTATTTT,CASSWDTNTDTQYF
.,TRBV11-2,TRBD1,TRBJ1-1,TGTGCCAGCAGCCGACAGGGATCGGCCACTGAAGCTTTCTTT,CASSRQGSATEAFF
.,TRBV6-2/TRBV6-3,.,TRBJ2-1,TGTGCCAGCAGCCTTCTTATGACAGGACCACGAGCCTATTACAATGAGCAGTTCTTC,CASSLLMTGPRAYYNEQFF
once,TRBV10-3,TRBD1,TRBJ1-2,TGTGCCATCAGCCCGGGACAGGGGGCGTTTGGCTACACCTTC,CAISPGQGAFGYTF
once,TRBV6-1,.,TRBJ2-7,TGTGCCAGCAGTGAAGCGGGGGGGCCGTTCGAGCAGTACTTC,CASSEAGGPFEQYF
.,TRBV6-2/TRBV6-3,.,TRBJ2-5,TGTGCCAGCAGCCGAACAGGGTTGGAGACCCAGTACTTC,CASSRTGLETQYF
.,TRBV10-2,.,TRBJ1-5,TGCGCCAGCAGTGAGTCAAGTGGCTCCGTGAATCAGCCCCAGCATTTT,CASSESSGSVNQPQHF
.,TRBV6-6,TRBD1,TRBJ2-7,TGTGCCAGCAGTCCCGGACAGGGTAGCTACGAGCAGTACTTC,CASSPGQGSYEQYF
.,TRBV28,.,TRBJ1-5,TGTGCCAGCAGTTTAACAGGGCTTAGCAATCAGCCCCAGCATTTT,CASSLTGLSNQPQHF
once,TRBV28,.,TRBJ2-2,TGTGCCAGCAGGTCGGCCGTAGGGCCGGGGGTCGGGGAGCTGTTTTTT,CASRSAVGPGVGELFF
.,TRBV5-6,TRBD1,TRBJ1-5,TGTGCCAGCAGCGGCGGACAGGGGGTAAGTCAGCCCCAGCATTTT,CASSGGQGVSQPQHF
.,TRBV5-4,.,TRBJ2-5,TGTGCCAGCAGCTTGGGGAGTCCGGGAAAAGGAGAGACCCAGTACTTC,CASSLGSPGKGETQYF